Below are 30 T cell receptor beta chains sequenced from a single sample in a study of blood T cell repertoires in COVID-19 (TCRdb year 2020). Library preparation employed the immunoSEQ multiplex PCR assay. Entries here come from immuneACCESS through TCRdb and include only in-frame sequences with V and J called. Some clones fail to appear in such tables; in the studies checked, an unresolved V gene covers under half of the shortfall, and the cause of the remainder is unknown. The sample table contains about 300,000 clones; only one count was recorded for roughly 82% of them. The ten largest clones add up to under 2% of the sample. Material for sequencing was peripheral blood. Receptors were obtained from a woman aged 50 to 65 with acute or convalescent COVID-19.

V gene TRBV5-5 combines with J gene TRBJ1-5; a weak D match, TRBD1 (6 bases). Germline V CDR1 and CDR2: SGHKS, YYEKEE (reference sequence). The CDR3 is made up of 16 amino acids. V was clipped by 1 base and J by 8 bases, with 19 bases between them. CDR3 region: CASSLFPRGRGEPQHF. Here the CDR3 DNA reads TGTGCCAGCAGCTTGTTCCCCAGGGGCCGAGGAGAGCCCCAGCATTTT.

V and J are TRBV27 and TRBJ2-1; 9 nucleotides match TRBD1. The CDR3 extends over 14 amino acids. V gave up 3 bases and J gave up 8 bases; unmatched junction bases: 5. Germline V gene sequence: CDR1 MNHEY, CDR2 SMNVEV (reference sequence). CDR3 nucleotide sequence: TGTGCCAGCAGTTTTGGACAGGGGAGTTATGAGCAGTTCTTC. This sequence encodes CASSFGQGSYEQFF.

The chain links TRBV6-5 to TRBJ1-2; 7 positions match TRBD1. After removal of 6 bases from V and 2 bases from J, the junction contained 9 bases not matched to a gene. The CDR3 runs to 15 residues. The germline V gene has CDR1 MNHEY and CDR2 SVGAGI. CDR3 sequence (DNA): TGTGCCAGCAGCGCTAACGACAGGGCGAACTATGGCTACACCTTC. It yields the protein CASSANDRANYGYTF.

The chain uses TRBV28 and TRBJ2-1, with 7 bases that match TRBD2. This CDR3 has 15 residues. Unmatched junction bases numbered 9, after V lost 5 bases and J lost 5 bases. The V gene's germline CDR1 is MDHEN and CDR2 SYDVKM. In DNA form, the CDR3 reads TGTGCCAGCAGTGCGGCCCGGGACTACCACAATGAGCAGTTCTTC. This translates into CASSAARDYHNEQFF. Full variable domain (remainder filled in from reference TRBV28 and TRBJ2-1): DVKVTQSSRYLVKRTGEKVFLECVQDMDHENMFWYRQDPGLGLRLIYFSYDVKMKEKGDIPEGYSVSREKKERFSLILESASTNQTSMYLCASSAARDYHNEQFFGPGTRLTVL.

This clone came up once. The chain links TRBV7-3 to TRBJ2-5, with 7 nucleotides matching TRBD1. CDR3 size: 15 residues. Germline V gives CDR1 SGHTA, CDR2 FQGTGA. V shed 5 bases, J shed 4 bases, and the junction held 10 bases outside the gene matches. Written as DNA, the CDR3 is TGTGCCAGCAGCAGAGTAGGGGGCGCGGGAGAGACCCAGTACTTC. Translated, it gives CASSRVGGAGETQYF.

The rearrangement joins TRBV29-1 to TRBJ1-1; 8 bases line up with TRBD1. This CDR3 has 15 residues. The trim removed 2 bases at V and 8 bases at J, leaving 13 bases unmatched. Germline V gene sequence: CDR1 SQVTM, CDR2 ANQGSEA. The CDR3 coding sequence is TGCAGCGTTGAAAAGGACAGGGTCGGGGGCCCAGAAGCTTTCTTT. Protein sequence: CSVEKDRVGGPEAFF. The entire variable domain, with the rest obtained from reference TRBV29-1 and TRBJ1-1, is as follows: SAVISQKPSRDICQRGTSLTIQCQVDSQVTMMFWYRQQPGQSLTLIATANQGSEATYESGFVIDKFPISRPNLTFSTLTVSNMSPEDSSIYLCSVEKDRVGGPEAFFGQGTRLTVV.

The rearrangement joins TRBV29-1 to TRBJ2-7, with 12 bases identical to TRBD1. The CDR3 contains 13 residues. With V trimmed by 6 bases and J by 6 bases, 6 bases remained unmatched. In germline, CDR1 is SQVTM, CDR2 ANQGSEA. CDR3 amino acids: CSVTGQGAAEQYF. CDR3 in DNA: TGCAGCGTGACGGGACAGGGGGCCGCCGAGCAGTACTTC.

J is TRBJ1-5 and V is TRBV11-2; 8 bases match TRBD1. J gave up 7 bases and V 5 bases, and 7 bases lay outside the gene matches. Germline V lookup: CDR1 SGHAT, CDR2 FQNNGV. The CDR3 spans 14 residues. The CDR3 spells CASSDGQGDQPQHF. In DNA form, the CDR3 reads TGTGCCAGCAGCGACGGACAGGGCGACCAGCCCCAGCATTTT. The full variable domain, with the rest looked up from reference TRBV11-2 and TRBJ1-5, is EAGVAQSPRYKIIEKRQSVAFWCNPISGHATLYWYQQILGQGPKLLIQFQNNGVVDDSQLPKDRFSAERLKGVDSTLKIQPAKLEDSAVYLCASSDGQGDQPQHFGDGTRLSIL.

This sequence joins TRBV11-2 and TRBJ1-4; TRBD1 matches at 8 bases. The CDR3 runs 15 residues. CDR1 is SGHAT, CDR2 FQNNGV, per germline. The trim removed 8 bases at V and 2 bases at J, leaving 7 bases unmatched. This chain's CDR3 is CASGRTGRTNEKLFF. DNA for the CDR3: TGTGCCAGCGGACGGACAGGGAGGACTAATGAAAAACTGTTTTTT.

The genes are TRBV24-1 and TRBJ2-5, with D uncertain. CDR1 is KGHDR, CDR2 SFDVKD, per germline. Trimming pared 0 bases from V and 2 bases from J, leaving 6 bases between. The CDR3 contains 14 residues. The CDR3 bases are TGTGCCACCAGTGATTTGGGCCAGCAAGAGACCCAGTACTTC. Translating gives CATSDLGQQETQYF.

The chain joins TRBV19 to TRBJ1-1; maybe TRBD1 (6 bases). Deletions cut 7 bases from V and 7 bases from J, with 13 bases between. The CDR3 is made up of 12 amino acids. CDR1 and CDR2 (germline): LNHDA, SQIVND (reference sequence). CDR3 amino acids: CASIGGRGEAFF. In DNA form, the CDR3 reads TGTGCCAGTATTGGCGGCAGGGGTGAAGCTTTCTTT.

This CDR3 is CASSRAGRGRTDTQYF. The CDR3 DNA reads TGTGCCAGCAGTCGCGCGGGCAGGGGGCGGACAGATACGCAGTATTTT. V usage is TRBV28 and J usage is TRBJ2-3, with 8 bases identical to TRBD1. The germline V gene encodes CDR1 MDHEN and CDR2 SYDVKM. The length of the CDR3 is 16 residues. The junction had 10 bases not matched to a gene; V was cut back by 5 bases and J by 3 bases.

The chain employs TRBV7-6 and TRBJ1-1; D gene unclear. This CDR3 has 15 residues. The germline gives CDR1 SGHVS, CDR2 FNYEAQ. The V gene lost 5 bases and the J gene lost 4 bases, with 17 bases spanning the gap. The CDR3 DNA sequence: TGTGCCAGCAGCCTCGCGGGGTTTCGGAGCACTGAAGCTTTCTTT. This translates into CASSLAGFRSTEAFF.

The chain is built from TRBV10-3 and TRBJ1-2; the match to TRBD1 covers 7 bases. Germline V lookup: CDR1 ENHRY, CDR2 SYGVKD. The CDR3 sequence is 16 residues long. After removal of 1 base from V and 0 bases from J, the junction contained 5 bases not matched to a gene. Here the CDR3 DNA reads TGTGCCATCAGTGAGTTGGACAGGCCCTCTAACTATGGCTACACCTTC. As protein: CAISELDRPSNYGYTF.

This chain links TRBV15 with TRBJ1-2, with 10 bases matching TRBD1. Trimming removed 0 bases from V and 2 bases from J; junction bases left unmatched: 6. CDR3 length: 17 residues. CDR1 is LNHNV, CDR2 YYDKDF, per germline (reference sequence). DNA of the CDR3: TGTGCCACCAGCAGAGATTTGGGACAGGGGACAAACTATGGCTACACCTTC. Amino acid sequence: CATSRDLGQGTNYGYTF.

This clone turned up a few times. The chain couples TRBV6-5 to TRBJ2-3; 10 nucleotides line up with TRBD1. CDR1 MNHEY and CDR2 SVGAGI come from the germline V gene. The junction had 7 bases not matched to a gene; V was cut back by 6 bases and J by 4 bases. There are 15 residues in the CDR3. CDR3 sequence (DNA): TGTGCCAGCAGCGGGGACAGGGGTGGCTCAGATACGCAGTATTTT. Translated, it gives CASSGDRGGSDTQYF.

The CDR3 loop reads CAWSGRNRPYEQYF. The CDR3 region has the DNA TGTGCCTGGAGTGGGAGGAACAGACCCTACGAGCAGTACTTC. This rearrangement joins TRBV30 to TRBJ2-7; D may be TRBD2 (5 bases). CDR1 is GTSNPN and CDR2 is SVGIG in the germline V gene (reference sequence). The CDR3 has 14 residues. The germline V and J ends were trimmed by 1 base and 2 bases, with 12 bases remaining between them. Variable domain in full (rest from reference TRBV30 and TRBJ2-7): SQTIHQWPATLVQPVGSPLSLECTVEGTSNPNLYWYRQAAGRGLQLLFYSVGIGQISSEVPQNLSASRPQDRQFILSSKKLLLSDSGFYLCAWSGRNRPYEQYFGPGTRLTVT.

The chain uses TRBV5-1 and TRBJ2-7, with 13 positions matching TRBD2. CDR3 size: 16 residues. Germline trimming cut 0 bases from V and 7 bases from J; bases unmatched to any gene: 7. Germline assignment: CDR1 SGHRS and CDR2 YFSETQ. CDR3 protein: CASSLARTSGGREQYF. The CDR3, as DNA: TGCGCCAGCAGCTTGGCGAGGACTAGCGGGGGACGGGAGCAGTACTTC.

The chain combines TRBV11-2 with TRBJ1-1; D is possibly TRBD1 (5 bases). CDR1 is SGHAT, CDR2 FQNNGV, per germline. Trimming pared 1 base from V and 5 bases from J, leaving 8 bases between. The CDR3 consists of 13 residues. CDR3 loop: CASSLVGVTEAFF. The CDR3 nucleotides read TGTGCCAGCAGCTTAGTAGGGGTTACTGAAGCTTTCTTT.

This chain joins TRBV7-8 and TRBJ2-3; tentative D call: TRBD2 (6 bases). The CDR3 consists of 15 residues. Per germline, CDR1 SGHVS and CDR2 FQNEAQ. The germline V and J ends were trimmed by 1 base and 3 bases, with 11 bases remaining between them. The DNA for the CDR3 is TGTGCCAGCAGCTTAGGTGGGACTGGTACAGATACGCAGTATTTT. This sequence encodes CASSLGGTGTDTQYF.

This chain joins TRBV20-1 and TRBJ2-7; 11 nucleotides match TRBD2. V dropped 3 bases and J dropped 2; count of bases not matched to a gene: 3. The CDR3 is 14 residues long. Per the germline V gene, CDR1 is DFQATT and CDR2 is SNEGSKA (reference sequence). CDR3 DNA sequence: TGCAGTGCTAGTGGACTAGCGGGCCCCTACGAGCAGTACTTC. Its translation: CSASGLAGPYEQYF.

DNA of the CDR3: TGTGCCAGCAGCTCTCCGGACTGGAACACTGAAGCTTTCTTT. Its protein is CASSSPDWNTEAFF. The chain links TRBV7-2 to TRBJ1-1; D gene ambiguous. The CDR3 covers 14 residues. V was pared by 4 bases and J by 1 base, with 10 bases between. Germline V gives CDR1 SGHTA, CDR2 FQGNSA.

The chain joins TRBV20-1 to TRBJ1-4; 7 bases fit TRBD1. Germline V CDR1 and CDR2: DFQATT, SNEGSKA (reference sequence). The CDR3 extends over 11 amino acids. V was pared by 6 bases and J by 15 bases, with 10 bases of the junction left unmatched. CDR3 sequence: CSAINDRVMFF. As DNA, the CDR3 is TGCAGTGCGATAAATGACAGGGTAATGTTTTTT.

V usage is TRBV7-9 and J usage is TRBJ1-3; 10 positions match TRBD1. The V and J ends lost 1 base and 2 bases, in that order; junction bases with no gene match: 11. From germline, CDR1 is SEHNR and CDR2 FQNEAQ (reference sequence). This CDR3 comprises 19 residues. Here the CDR3 reads CASSLDSLLGTGAGNTIYF. CDR3 sequence (DNA): TGTGCCAGCAGCTTAGATTCCCTCCTGGGGACAGGGGCTGGAAACACCATATATTTT.

The J gene is TRBJ1-1, the V gene TRBV4-2, with 7 bases that match TRBD1. Germline CDR1 LGHNA, CDR2 YNFKEQ. This CDR3 has 15 residues. Trimming at V came to 3 bases and at J to 2 bases, leaving 6 bases not matched to a gene. The CDR3 sequence: CASSQGDSRNTEAFF. The CDR3 region has the DNA TGTGCCAGCAGCCAGGGGGACAGCAGAAACACTGAAGCTTTCTTT.

V and J are TRBV6-1 and TRBJ1-4; TRBD1 aligns across 9 bases. In germline, CDR1 is MNHNS, CDR2 SASEGT. CDR3 length equals 15 residues. Losses at the gene ends were 3 bases for V and 8 bases for J; bases not matched to a gene: 7. DNA for the CDR3: TGTGCCAGCAGTGACAACAGGGGGCAAGGGGAAAAACTGTTTTTT. The encoded protein is CASSDNRGQGEKLFF.

The chain uses TRBV2 and TRBJ1-2; TRBD1 matches 9 bases. Germline lookup yields CDR1 SNHLY and CDR2 FYNNEI. The CDR3 has 15 residues. V gave up 4 bases and J gave up 4 bases; unmatched junction bases: 7. The CDR3 here is CASSGTGAPLYGYTF. The DNA for the CDR3 is TGTGCCAGCAGTGGGACAGGGGCCCCCCTCTATGGCTACACCTTC.

The chain employs TRBV7-2 and TRBJ1-2; D unclear. The germline V and J ends were trimmed by 1 base and 1 base, with 4 bases remaining between them. Germline CDR1 reads SGHTA; CDR2 reads FQGNSA. There are 13 residues in the CDR3. The CDR3 loop reads CASSLVSNYGYTF. CDR3 nucleotide sequence: TGTGCCAGCAGCTTAGTGAGTAACTATGGCTACACCTTC.

The gene calls are TRBV6-2 or TRBV6-3 and TRBJ2-5; 8 bases fit TRBD2. The CDR3 sequence is 16 residues long. V lost 4 bases and J lost 0; bases outside the gene matches: 7. The germline V gene has CDR1 MNHEY and CDR2 SVGEGT. DNA of the CDR3: TGTGCCAGCAGTTTACGGGGGGGAGTGAACCAAGAGACCCAGTACTTC. Translating gives CASSLRGGVNQETQYF.

The chain combines TRBV10-2 with TRBJ2-7, with D uncertain. Trimming stripped 7 bases from V and 1 base from J, with 8 bases between. This CDR3 comprises 12 residues. In germline, CDR1 is WSHSY, CDR2 SAAADI. CDR3 DNA: TGCGCCAGCACGGGTGGGTCCTACGAGCAGTACTTC. Amino acids: CASTGGSYEQYF.